What follows are 5 T cell receptor beta chains derived from one specimen sequenced in a study of CD8 T cells in ankylosing spondylitis. TCRdb re-called the 5' RACE reads with MiXCR, one entry per CDR3 protein. Of fewer than 200,000 distinct CDR3 sequences in the sample, approximately 18% were seen once. What was sequenced was blood, either unsorted or a sorted T cell fraction (not recorded which). The source is a male donor under 30 with ankylosing spondylitis or in good health (not recorded which).

The sample holds many counts of this clonotype. In DNA, the CDR3 is TGTGCCAGCAGCTCCCTAGCGGGAGGGGCAGATACGCAGTATTTT. It encodes CASSSLAGGADTQYF. This chain joins TRBV7-2 and TRBJ2-3, with 12 bases aligning to TRBD2. The length of the CDR3 is 15 residues. Germline V gives CDR1 SGHTA, CDR2 FQGNSA. With V trimmed by 4 bases and J by 4 bases, 3 bases remained unmatched. Together with reference TRBV7-2 and TRBJ2-3, the CDR3 gives the full variable domain: GAGVSQSPSNKVTEKGKDVELRCDPISGHTALYWYRQSLGQGLEFLIYFQGNSAPDKSGLPSDRFSAERTGGSVSTLTIQRTQQEDSAVYLCASSSLAGGADTQYFGPGTRLTVL.

Many counts were recorded for this clonotype. Written as DNA, the CDR3 is TGTGCCAGCAAGGAGGGGAGGTGGACAGATACGCAGTATTTT. This sequence encodes CASKEGRWTDTQYF. The chain couples TRBV6-5 to TRBJ2-3, with a possible D match to TRBD2 (6 bases). The CDR3 has 14 amino acids. Germline loops: CDR1 MNHEY, CDR2 SVGAGI. Trimming shortened V by 7 bases and J by 3 bases, and 14 bases separated the two germline ends.

This clonotype occurred many times. V is TRBV12-3 or TRBV12-4 and J is TRBJ2-3, with D maybe TRBD2 (6 bases). V was clipped by 5 bases and J by 2 bases, with 14 bases between them. The CDR3 has 15 amino acids. As DNA, the CDR3 is TGTGCCAGCAGTCCAAGACTAGTCCACACAGATACGCAGTATTTT. Translation: CASSPRLVHTDTQYF.

This clonotype has a count of ten or more. CDR3 protein: CASRAPSGRAHGSYNEQFF. In DNA form, the CDR3 reads TGCGCCAGCAGAGCCCCTAGCGGGAGGGCACACGGCTCCTACAATGAGCAGTTCTTC. The V call is TRBV5-1, the J call TRBJ2-1, with TRBD2 matching over 12 bases. CDR3 length equals 19 residues. The V and J ends lost 5 bases and 0 bases, in that order; junction bases with no gene match: 12. Per germline, CDR1 SGHRS and CDR2 YFSETQ.

Ten or more counts support this clonotype. This sequence joins TRBV15 and TRBJ2-3; D is undetermined. Deletions cut 1 base from V and 4 bases from J, with 6 bases between. Germline V gives CDR1 LNHNV, CDR2 YYDKDF (reference sequence). The CDR3 contains 13 residues. The CDR3 coding sequence is TGTGCCACCAGCAGAGCCGGGTCAGATACGCAGTATTTT. It specifies CATSRAGSDTQYF.